This is a list of T cell receptor beta chains from one sample in a study of blood T cell repertoires in COVID-19. Sequenced by immunoSEQ multiplex PCR; TCRdb stores in-frame clones only, minus some. The sample lists some 190,000 clones; 60% to 85% were seen once. The sample consisted of peripheral blood. The receptors shown here come from a woman aged 45-60 years with active or convalescent COVID-19. CDR3s include the opening cysteine and the closing phenylalanine or tryptophan. The D gene is left open where the match is weak. Not all rows give a size; the values are once, few, many and, for expanded clones, a class.

TRBV9	TRBJ2-1	TRBD2	NA	CASSPLAGATPGEQFF	TGTGCCAGCAGCCCCCTAGCGGGAGCGACCCCAGGGGAGCAGTTCTTC
TRBV30	TRBJ1-1	TRBD1	NA	CARDRGQGTEAFF	TGTGCCCGGGACAGGGGGCAGGGCACTGAAGCTTTCTTT
TRBV7-9	TRBJ1-4	TRBD1	few	CASSLGTGGMNEKLFF	TGTGCCAGCAGCTTGGGGACAGGGGGCATGAATGAAAAACTGTTTTTT
TRBV7-9	TRBJ1-2	TRBD1	NA	CASTLDRDGYTF	TGTGCCAGCACTTTGGACAGGGATGGCTACACCTTC
TRBV12-3/TRBV12-4	TRBJ1-6	NA	few	CASSGQRVSPLHF	TGTGCCAGCAGTGGACAGAGAGTTTCACCCCTCCACTTT
TRBV6-6	TRBJ1-1	TRBD1	NA	CASRDPGQGKGTEAFF	TGTGCCAGCCGAGACCCGGGACAGGGAAAGGGGACTGAAGCTTTCTTT
TRBV28	TRBJ2-7	TRBD2	few	CASSFPYWGEDRGAYEQYF	TGTGCCAGCAGTTTCCCCTATTGGGGGGAGGATCGGGGGGCCTACGAGCAGTACTTC
TRBV19	TRBJ1-2	TRBD1	few	CASSPMEGAWYGYTF	TGTGCCAGTAGCCCTATGGAGGGGGCTTGGTATGGCTACACCTTC
TRBV29-1	TRBJ2-2	NA	NA	CSVEFNGAGELFF	TGCAGCGTTGAATTTAACGGGGCCGGGGAGCTGTTTTTT
TRBV3-1/TRBV3-2	TRBJ2-5	NA	NA	CASSQQGSETQYF	TGTGCCAGCAGCCAACAGGGTTCGGAGACCCAGTACTTC
TRBV4-2	TRBJ1-1	TRBD1	few	CASSQDPARGRGTEAFF	TGTGCCAGCAGCCAAGATCCTGCCAGGGGGCGCGGGACTGAAGCTTTCTTT
TRBV5-1	TRBJ2-7	NA	NA	CASSLAGPVPSYEQYF	TGCGCCAGCAGCTTGGCCGGTCCCGTCCCCTCCTACGAGCAGTACTTC
TRBV5-4	TRBJ1-5	NA	NA	CASSEGGVGQPQHF	TGTGCCAGCAGCGAGGGAGGGGTCGGTCAGCCCCAGCATTTT
TRBV11-2	TRBJ1-1	TRBD1	NA	CASADRTNTEAFF	TGTGCCAGCGCGGACAGGACCAACACTGAAGCTTTCTTT
TRBV5-1	TRBJ1-1	NA	NA	CASSRMTAGSGTEAFF	TGCGCCAGCAGCAGAATGACAGCGGGAAGTGGCACTGAAGCTTTCTTT
TRBV7-7	TRBJ2-1	NA	once	CASSSDWSSYNEQFF	TGTGCTAGCAGCTCGGACTGGAGCTCCTACAATGAGCAGTTCTTC
TRBV5-1	TRBJ1-1	TRBD1	NA	CASTIPSGTGDEAFF	TGCGCCAGCACTATCCCGTCCGGGACAGGCGATGAAGCTTTCTTT
TRBV27	TRBJ1-2	NA	NA	CASTSNRPGALNYGYTF	TGTGCCAGCACCTCAAACCGTCCGGGTGCACTAAACTATGGCTACACCTTC
TRBV28	TRBJ2-5	TRBD1	NA	CASSSSLTGDRRETQYF	TGTGCCAGCAGTTCCTCCTTGACAGGGGATAGGCGAGAGACCCAGTACTTC
TRBV7-3	TRBJ2-5	TRBD1	NA	CASSRGQGTVQETQYF	TGTGCCAGCAGCCGAGGACAGGGGACCGTCCAAGAGACCCAGTACTTC
TRBV7-3	TRBJ1-2	NA	NA	CASSLNRPNFYGYTF	TGTGCCAGCAGCTTAAACAGGCCGAACTTTTATGGCTACACCTTC
TRBV6-5	TRBJ2-1	TRBD1	NA	CASSRDRERNEQFF	TGTGCCAGCAGTCGGGACAGGGAAAGGAATGAGCAGTTCTTC
TRBV3-1/TRBV3-2	TRBJ2-1	TRBD2	NA	CASSQDILAGDGLYNEQFF	TGTGCCAGCAGCCAGGACATACTAGCGGGGGACGGTCTCTACAATGAGCAGTTCTTC
TRBV27	TRBJ1-2	TRBD1	NA	CASSLTGGIYGYTF	TGTGCCAGCAGTTTAACAGGGGGGATCTATGGCTACACCTTC
TRBV19	TRBJ1-5	NA	NA	CASSISGGDQPQHF	TGTGCCAGTAGTATTAGCGGGGGTGATCAGCCCCAGCATTTT
TRBV2	TRBJ2-5	TRBD1	NA	CASILSTGNGETQYF	TGTGCCAGCATCCTATCGACAGGGAATGGGGAGACCCAGTACTTC
TRBV20-1	TRBJ1-3	NA	NA	CSASAGSNTIYF	TGCAGTGCTAGTGCCGGGTCAAACACCATATATTTT
TRBV5-6	TRBJ2-3	NA	NA	CASSFGGLSDTQYF	TGTGCCAGCAGCTTCGGCGGGCTCTCAGATACGCAGTATTTT
TRBV24-1	TRBJ1-2	TRBD1	once	CATSGLDRDGGGYTF	TGTGCCACCAGTGGACTCGACAGGGACGGAGGGGGCTACACCTTC
TRBV20-1	TRBJ2-3	TRBD2	NA	CSASSGGTTSTDTQYF	TGCAGTGCTAGTAGCGGGGGAACCACTAGCACAGATACGCAGTATTTT
TRBV28	TRBJ1-4	NA	few	CASMGQGREKLFF	TGTGCCAGCATGGGGCAGGGGAGAGAAAAACTGTTTTTT
TRBV2	TRBJ1-6	NA	NA	CASHRQRANSPLHF	TGTGCCTCGCATCGGCAGCGGGCTAATTCACCCCTCCACTTT
TRBV2	TRBJ2-5	TRBD1	NA	CASRPGTGEETQYF	TGTGCCAGCAGACCCGGGACAGGAGAAGAGACCCAGTACTTC
TRBV6-5	TRBJ1-5	NA	NA	CASSYPQDQPQHF	TGTGCCAGCAGTTATCCTCAGGATCAGCCCCAGCATTTT
TRBV28	TRBJ2-1	TRBD1	NA	CASRGQDEQFF	TGTGCCAGCAGGGGACAGGATGAGCAGTTCTTC
TRBV4-2	TRBJ1-5	NA	many	CASSREGLSNQPQHF	TGTGCCAGCAGCCGGGAGGGGCTTAGCAATCAGCCCCAGCATTTT
TRBV7-8	TRBJ2-3	NA	NA	CASSSLGVGVDTQYF	TGTGCCAGCAGCTCCCTCGGCGTAGGGGTGGATACGCAGTATTTT
TRBV14	TRBJ1-1	TRBD1	NA	CASSRTGQRNTEAFF	TGTGCCAGCAGCCGAACGGGACAGCGGAACACTGAAGCTTTCTTT
TRBV7-8	TRBJ1-6	TRBD1	NA	CASSQNRGQGTSPLHF	TGTGCCAGCAGCCAAAACCGGGGACAGGGTACTTCACCCCTCCACTTT
TRBV7-2	TRBJ1-1	NA	NA	CATEGGASFTEAFF	TGTGCCACCGAGGGGGGGGCTAGCTTTACTGAAGCTTTCTTT
TRBV2	TRBJ1-3	NA	NA	CASSGERVAGNTIYF	TGTGCCAGCAGTGGGGAGAGGGTTGCTGGAAACACCATATATTTT
TRBV7-2	TRBJ2-7	TRBD1	NA	CASSLVWDRPYEQYF	TGTGCCAGCAGCTTAGTATGGGACAGACCCTACGAGCAGTACTTC
TRBV5-1	TRBJ2-4	TRBD1	NA	CASSPEGARGNIQYF	TGCGCCAGCAGCCCTGAGGGGGCTCGAGGGAACATTCAGTACTTC
TRBV7-8	TRBJ2-1	TRBD2	NA	CASSLSTSGGGEQFF	TGTGCCAGCAGCTTATCTACTAGCGGGGGCGGAGAGCAGTTCTTC
TRBV18	TRBJ1-2	TRBD1	once	CASSTRQGSGYTF	TGTGCCAGCTCAACGCGACAGGGCTCAGGCTACACCTTC
TRBV19	TRBJ2-1	TRBD1	NA	CASSTGQGTYNEQFF	TGTGCCAGTAGTACTGGACAGGGGACCTACAATGAGCAGTTCTTC
TRBV6-2/TRBV6-3	TRBJ2-5	NA	NA	CASSPIRGQGSRETQYF	TGTGCCAGCAGCCCCATCCGAGGCCAGGGGTCAAGGGAGACCCAGTACTTC
TRBV9	TRBJ1-2	TRBD1	NA	CASSGGQGGGGYTF	TGTGCCAGCAGCGGGGGACAGGGAGGCGGTGGCTACACCTTC